These T cell receptor beta chains were read from a single sample in a study of technical replicates of blood from several donors. The protocol was immunoSEQ multiplex PCR, while the TCRdb copy is restricted to in-frame clones and leaves out a portion. The data contain tens of thousands of clones, 96% of them seen just once; the ten biggest clones take up approximately 0.4%. Sequencing was performed on T cells isolated from PBMCs. The receptor source for this set is a human donor in good health. Each CDR3 is given with its conserved first and last residue. The order of the fields is J gene, clone size, D gene, CDR3 length, V gene, CDR3 protein, CDR3 DNA. A D gene is named only where the DNA matches it firmly. Size tells how often a clone was seen (once, few, many) or the class of an expanded clone, and some rows leave it out.

j_gene: TRBJ1-2
abundance: -
d_gene: -
len: 15
v_gene: TRBV19
CDR3aa: CASSIFSDRNYGYTF
CDR3nt: TGTGCCAGTAGTATTTTCTCCGACAGGAACTATGGCTACACCTTC

j_gene: TRBJ2-7
abundance: -
d_gene: -
len: 13
v_gene: TRBV27
CDR3aa: CASSLQRFSEQYF
CDR3nt: TGTGCCAGCAGTTTACAGCGTTTCTCCGAGCAGTACTTC

j_gene: TRBJ2-3
abundance: -
d_gene: -
len: 17
v_gene: TRBV4-2
CDR3aa: CASSQEFLAGLTDTQYF
CDR3nt: TGTGCCAGCAGCCAAGAATTCCTCGCAGGACTCACAGATACGCAGTATTTT

j_gene: TRBJ1-1
abundance: -
d_gene: -
len: 12
v_gene: TRBV7-9
CDR3aa: CASSWDIPEAFF
CDR3nt: TGTGCCAGCAGCTGGGACATTCCTGAAGCTTTCTTT

j_gene: TRBJ1-4
abundance: -
d_gene: -
len: 13
v_gene: TRBV29-1
CDR3aa: CSVLGDPNEKLFF
CDR3nt: TGCAGCGTTCTCGGGGATCCCAATGAAAAACTGTTTTTT

j_gene: TRBJ2-2
abundance: -
d_gene: -
len: 16
v_gene: TRBV27
CDR3aa: CASSFSGASNTGELFF
CDR3nt: TGTGCCAGCAGTTTTTCTGGGGCCTCGAACACCGGGGAGCTGTTTTTT

j_gene: TRBJ2-3
abundance: -
d_gene: -
len: 11
v_gene: TRBV20-1
CDR3aa: CSAPGTDTQYF
CDR3nt: TGCAGTGCTCCTGGCACAGATACGCAGTATTTT

j_gene: TRBJ2-3
abundance: -
d_gene: -
len: 14
v_gene: TRBV11-2
CDR3aa: CASSLIGGTDTQYF
CDR3nt: TGTGCCAGCAGCTTAATTGGGGGGACGGATACGCAGTATTTT

j_gene: TRBJ2-5
abundance: -
d_gene: TRBD2
len: 16
v_gene: TRBV9
CDR3aa: CASSVVGEGLGETQYF
CDR3nt: TGTGCCAGCAGCGTAGTAGGGGAGGGCCTAGGGGAGACCCAGTACTTC

j_gene: TRBJ1-1
abundance: -
d_gene: TRBD1
len: 16
v_gene: TRBV4-1
CDR3aa: CASSRDRDPMNTEAFF
CDR3nt: TGCGCCAGCAGCCGGGACAGGGATCCCATGAACACTGAAGCTTTCTTT

j_gene: TRBJ2-7
abundance: -
d_gene: -
len: 14
v_gene: TRBV19
CDR3aa: CASSPHTKNYEQYF
CDR3nt: TGTGCCAGTAGTCCTCACACGAAAAACTACGAGCAGTACTTC

j_gene: TRBJ1-1
abundance: -
d_gene: -
len: 17
v_gene: TRBV28
CDR3aa: CASSFIKQNTGFTEAFF
CDR3nt: TGTGCCAGCAGTTTTATAAAACAAAATACAGGGTTCACTGAAGCTTTCTTT

j_gene: TRBJ2-1
abundance: once
d_gene: -
len: 13
v_gene: TRBV12-5
CDR3aa: CASGWGLRNEQFF
CDR3nt: TGTGCTAGTGGTTGGGGACTTAGGAATGAGCAGTTCTTC

j_gene: TRBJ1-5
abundance: -
d_gene: TRBD1
len: 16
v_gene: TRBV7-6
CDR3aa: CASSLKQGQGHQPQHF
CDR3nt: TGTGCCAGCAGCTTAAAACAGGGACAGGGCCATCAGCCCCAGCATTTT

j_gene: TRBJ1-1
abundance: -
d_gene: TRBD1
len: 13
v_gene: TRBV19
CDR3aa: CASRTGGNTEAFF
CDR3nt: TGTGCCAGTAGGACAGGGGGGAACACTGAAGCTTTCTTT

j_gene: TRBJ2-7
abundance: -
d_gene: TRBD2
len: 14
v_gene: TRBV6-6
CDR3aa: CASRGGTSYLEQYF
CDR3nt: TGTGCCAGCAGGGGCGGGACTAGTTATTTGGAGCAGTACTTC

j_gene: TRBJ2-1
abundance: -
d_gene: -
len: 15
v_gene: TRBV5-4
CDR3aa: CASSLPLEGYNEQFF
CDR3nt: TGTGCCAGCAGCTTGCCCCTTGAGGGTTACAATGAGCAGTTCTTC

j_gene: TRBJ1-3
abundance: -
d_gene: -
len: 14
v_gene: TRBV7-9
CDR3aa: CASSLVHSGNTIYF
CDR3nt: TGTGCCAGCAGCTTAGTACACTCTGGAAACACCATATATTTT

j_gene: TRBJ1-1
abundance: -
d_gene: -
len: 14
v_gene: TRBV30
CDR3aa: CAWRGLPQNTEAFF
CDR3nt: TGTGCCTGGAGAGGACTTCCGCAGAACACTGAAGCTTTCTTT

j_gene: TRBJ2-1
abundance: -
d_gene: TRBD2
len: 15
v_gene: TRBV28
CDR3aa: CASSFPSGSSNEQFF
CDR3nt: TGTGCCAGCAGTTTTCCCAGCGGGAGCTCCAATGAGCAGTTCTTC

j_gene: TRBJ1-5
abundance: once
d_gene: -
len: 13
v_gene: TRBV7-2
CDR3aa: CASSLIWAQPQHF
CDR3nt: TGTGCCAGCAGCTTAATTTGGGCTCAGCCCCAGCATTTT

j_gene: TRBJ2-3
abundance: -
d_gene: TRBD1
len: 15
v_gene: TRBV6-5
CDR3aa: CASSYRGQGLNTQYF
CDR3nt: TGTGCCAGCAGTTACAGGGGACAGGGCCTTAATACGCAGTATTTT

j_gene: TRBJ2-1
abundance: -
d_gene: -
len: 13
v_gene: TRBV28
CDR3aa: CASSFSAYNEQFF
CDR3nt: TGTGCCAGCAGTTTTTCCGCCTACAATGAGCAGTTCTTC

j_gene: TRBJ2-7
abundance: -
d_gene: -
len: 15
v_gene: TRBV7-5
CDR3aa: CVRSLQGMDLYEQYF
CDR3nt: TGTGTCAGAAGCTTACAGGGTATGGACCTATACGAGCAGTACTTC

j_gene: TRBJ2-7
abundance: -
d_gene: TRBD1
len: 16
v_gene: TRBV15
CDR3aa: CATSSRPGQGAYEQYF
CDR3nt: TGTGCCACCAGCAGTAGACCGGGACAGGGGGCCTACGAGCAGTACTTC

j_gene: TRBJ1-5
abundance: -
d_gene: -
len: 14
v_gene: TRBV19
CDR3aa: CASSKGQGNQPQHF
CDR3nt: TGTGCCAGTAGTAAGGGGCAGGGTAATCAGCCCCAGCATTTT

j_gene: TRBJ2-1
abundance: -
d_gene: -
len: 13
v_gene: TRBV7-2
CDR3aa: CATMASSYNEQFF
CDR3nt: TGTGCCACCATGGCCAGCTCCTACAATGAGCAGTTCTTC

j_gene: TRBJ1-5
abundance: -
d_gene: TRBD1
len: 14
v_gene: TRBV6-5
CDR3aa: CASSQDRVGQPQHF
CDR3nt: TGTGCCAGCAGTCAGGACAGGGTTGGTCAGCCCCAGCATTTT

j_gene: TRBJ2-5
abundance: -
d_gene: -
len: 14
v_gene: TRBV28
CDR3aa: CASSLRGYQETQYF
CDR3nt: TGTGCCAGCAGCCTTAGGGGGTATCAAGAGACCCAGTACTTC

j_gene: TRBJ1-4
abundance: -
d_gene: TRBD1
len: 14
v_gene: TRBV30
CDR3aa: CAWQGTGGHEKLFF
CDR3nt: TGTGCCTGGCAGGGGACAGGGGGCCACGAAAAACTGTTTTTT

j_gene: TRBJ2-5
abundance: -
d_gene: -
len: 14
v_gene: TRBV18
CDR3aa: CASSPRGSQETQYF
CDR3nt: TGTGCCAGCTCACCAAGGGGCAGTCAAGAGACCCAGTACTTC